This is a list of T cell receptor beta chains from one sample in a study of blood T cells in healthy people across ages. TCRdb itself ran the 5' RACE reads through MiXCR, one entry per CDR3 protein. Of approximately 800,000 distinct CDR3 sequences listed, roughly 24% were seen once; the top ten hold about 2.9%. The sample was also linked to a second study, of T cells of mothers and their children.

The sample was blood. Receptors originate from a boy aged 10-17 years in good health. Each CDR3 is given with its conserved first and last residue. A D gene is named only where the DNA matches it firmly. Only some rows state a clone size, as once, few, many or a class for expanded clones.

>few|TRBJ2-7|TRBV6-2/TRBV6-3|TRBD2
CASSYSTSEGYEQYF
TGTGCCAGCAGTTACTCGACTAGCGAGGGCTACGAGCAGTACTTC
>NA|TRBJ2-7|TRBV7-2|TRBD2
CASSLTWTSGETYF
TGTGCCAGCAGTCTAACGTGGACTAGCGGGGAAACGTACTTC
>few|TRBJ2-1|TRBV15|NA
CATRGAPGEQFF
TGTGCCACCAGAGGCGCCCCGGGGGAGCAGTTCTTC
>many|TRBJ2-1|TRBV7-2|NA
CASSYSGVTYNEQFF
TGTGCCAGCAGCTATTCGGGGGTGACCTACAATGAGCAGTTCTTC
>NA|TRBJ2-5|TRBV5-6|NA
CASSLGFGETQYF
TGTGCCAGCAGCTTGGGATTTGGGGAGACCCAGTACTTC
>few|TRBJ2-5|TRBV7-6|TRBD2
CASSLSLAGGIRETQYF
TGTGCCAGCAGCTTATCTTTAGCGGGAGGGATCCGGGAGACCCAGTACTTC
>NA|TRBJ2-1|TRBV5-5|NA
CASSLGSWSYNEQFF
TGTGCCAGCAGCTTGGGGAGTTGGTCCTACAATGAGCAGTTCTTC
>once|TRBJ1-1|TRBV18|NA
CASSSGEDTEAFF
TGTGCCAGCTCATCAGGGGAGGACACTGAAGCTTTCTTT
>NA|TRBJ2-7|TRBV7-6|NA
CASSLEVQSYEQYF
TGTGCCAGCAGCTTAGAAGTGCAGTCCTACGAGCAGTACTTC
>few|TRBJ2-7|TRBV20-1|NA
CSARDIKNSYEQYF
TGCAGTGCTCGGGACATCAAGAACTCCTACGAGCAGTACTTC
>NA|TRBJ1-2|TRBV9|TRBD1
CASTSGTGEVGYGYTF
TGTGCCAGCACCTCCGGGACAGGGGAGGTAGGCTATGGCTACACCTTC
>many|TRBJ2-5|TRBV15|TRBD1
CATSRGTGDQETQYF
TGTGCCACCAGCAGAGGGACAGGGGATCAAGAGACCCAGTACTTC
>NA|TRBJ2-3|TRBV9|NA
CASSVQQRVGTDTQYF
TGTGCCAGCAGCGTACAACAGCGGGTGGGAACAGATACGCAGTATTTT
>NA|TRBJ2-3|TRBV5-1|NA
CASSLRTNTDTQYF
TGCGCCAGCAGCTTGAGGACAAACACGGATACGCAGTATTTT
>NA|TRBJ2-2|TRBV10-2|NA
CASRRTESTGELFF
TGCGCCAGCAGACGGACAGAGAGCACCGGGGAGCTGTTTTTT
>few|TRBJ2-1|TRBV5-6|NA
CASSLAGRGEYNEQFF
TGTGCCAGCAGCTTGGCCGGCAGGGGAGAATACAATGAGCAGTTCTTC